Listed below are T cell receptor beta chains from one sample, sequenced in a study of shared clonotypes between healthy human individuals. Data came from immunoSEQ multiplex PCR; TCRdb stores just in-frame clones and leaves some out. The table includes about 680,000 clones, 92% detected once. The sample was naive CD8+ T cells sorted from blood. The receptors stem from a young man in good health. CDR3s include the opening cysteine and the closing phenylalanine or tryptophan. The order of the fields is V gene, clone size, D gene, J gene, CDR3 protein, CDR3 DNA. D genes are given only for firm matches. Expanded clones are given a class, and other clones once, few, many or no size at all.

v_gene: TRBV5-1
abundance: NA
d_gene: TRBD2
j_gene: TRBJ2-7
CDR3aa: CASSLRWREGTSYEQYF
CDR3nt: TGCGCCAGCAGCTTAAGGTGGCGGGAGGGAACGTCCTACGAGCAGTACTTC

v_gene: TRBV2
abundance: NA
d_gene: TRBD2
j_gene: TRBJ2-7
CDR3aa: CASSEDVLAASYEQYF
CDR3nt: TGTGCCAGCAGTGAGGATGTCCTAGCGGCATCCTACGAGCAGTACTTC

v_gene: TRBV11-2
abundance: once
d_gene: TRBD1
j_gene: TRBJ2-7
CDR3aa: CASSLGQGHSYEQYF
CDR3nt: TGTGCCAGCAGCTTAGGACAGGGGCACTCCTACGAGCAGTACTTC

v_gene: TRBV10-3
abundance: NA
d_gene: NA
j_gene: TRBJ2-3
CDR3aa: CAISESLGPTDTQYF
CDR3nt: TGTGCCATCAGTGAGTCTTTAGGGCCCACAGATACGCAGTATTTT

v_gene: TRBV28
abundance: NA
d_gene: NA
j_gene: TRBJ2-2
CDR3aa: CASSSPRGELFF
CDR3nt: TGTGCCAGCAGTTCCCCCCGCGGGGAGCTGTTTTTT

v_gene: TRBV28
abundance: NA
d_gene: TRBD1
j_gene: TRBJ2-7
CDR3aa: CASSLRQGSYEQYF
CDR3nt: TGTGCCAGCAGTTTAAGACAGGGGTCCTACGAGCAGTACTTC

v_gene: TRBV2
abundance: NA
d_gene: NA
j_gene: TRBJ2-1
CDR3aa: CASSVVAERAYNEQFF
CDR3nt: TGTGCCAGCAGTGTGGTGGCGGAACGCGCATACAATGAGCAGTTCTTC

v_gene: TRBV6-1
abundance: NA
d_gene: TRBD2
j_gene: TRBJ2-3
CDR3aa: CASSALAGGITDTQYF
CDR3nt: TGTGCCAGCAGTGCCTTAGCGGGAGGGATCACAGATACGCAGTATTTT

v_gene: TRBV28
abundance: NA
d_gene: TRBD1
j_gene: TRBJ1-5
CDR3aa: CASSLGAGTGVQPQHF
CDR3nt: TGTGCCAGCAGTCTAGGGGCCGGGACAGGGGTGCAGCCCCAGCATTTT

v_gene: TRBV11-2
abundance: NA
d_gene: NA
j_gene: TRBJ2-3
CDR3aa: CASSSPASARTDTQYF
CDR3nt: TGTGCCAGCAGCTCCCCGGCTAGCGCACGCACAGATACGCAGTATTTT

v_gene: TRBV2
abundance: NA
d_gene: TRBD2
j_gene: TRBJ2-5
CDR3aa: CASSELTSGSGQETQYF
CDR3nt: TGTGCCAGCAGTGAACTAACTAGCGGGAGTGGGCAAGAGACCCAGTACTTC

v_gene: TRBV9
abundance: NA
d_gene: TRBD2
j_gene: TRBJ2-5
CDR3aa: CASSLETSGEQETQYF
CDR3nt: TGTGCCAGCAGCCTAGAGACTAGCGGAGAACAAGAGACCCAGTACTTC

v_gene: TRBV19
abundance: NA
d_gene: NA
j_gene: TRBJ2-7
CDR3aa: CASSWASGTYEQYF
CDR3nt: TGTGCCAGTAGTTGGGCCTCTGGGACTTACGAGCAGTACTTC

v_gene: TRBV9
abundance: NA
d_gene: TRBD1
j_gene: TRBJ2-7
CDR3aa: CASSTGTGGSIGYEQYF
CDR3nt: TGTGCCAGCAGCACCGGGACAGGGGGCTCTATAGGCTACGAGCAGTACTTC

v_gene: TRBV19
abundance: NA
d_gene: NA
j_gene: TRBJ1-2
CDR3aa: CASNPSAGSFYGYTF
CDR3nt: TGTGCCAGTAACCCCTCAGCGGGGAGTTTCTATGGCTACACCTTC

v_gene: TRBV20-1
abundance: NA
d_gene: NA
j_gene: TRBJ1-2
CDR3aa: CSAPPSGYTF
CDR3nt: TGCAGTGCCCCACCGTCGGGCTACACCTTC

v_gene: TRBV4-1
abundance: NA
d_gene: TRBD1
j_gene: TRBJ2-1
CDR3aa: CASSYGTGNEQFF
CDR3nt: TGCGCCAGCAGCTATGGGACAGGCAATGAGCAGTTCTTC

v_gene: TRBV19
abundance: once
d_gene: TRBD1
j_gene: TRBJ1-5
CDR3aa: CASFQGGNQPQHF
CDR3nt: TGTGCCAGTTTCCAGGGGGGCAATCAGCCCCAGCATTTT

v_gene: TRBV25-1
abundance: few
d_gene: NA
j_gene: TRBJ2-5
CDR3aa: CASSVKPQETQYF
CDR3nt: TGTGCCAGCAGTGTCAAGCCCCAAGAGACCCAGTACTTC

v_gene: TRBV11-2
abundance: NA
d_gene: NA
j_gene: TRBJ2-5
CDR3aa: CASSFLAGGETQYF
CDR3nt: TGTGCCAGCAGCTTTTTGGCGGGTGGGGAGACCCAGTACTTC

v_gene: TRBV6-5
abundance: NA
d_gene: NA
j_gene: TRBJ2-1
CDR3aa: CASSYTGGYNEQFF
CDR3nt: TGTGCCAGCAGTTACACGGGCGGGTACAATGAGCAGTTCTTC

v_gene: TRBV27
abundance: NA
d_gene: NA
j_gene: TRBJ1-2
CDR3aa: CASSPRDDAIYGYTF
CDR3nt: TGTGCCAGCAGCCCACGGGACGACGCGATCTATGGCTACACCTTC

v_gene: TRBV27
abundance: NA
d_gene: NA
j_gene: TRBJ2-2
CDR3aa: CASSLSFDRPNTGELFF
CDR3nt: TGTGCCAGCAGTTTATCTTTCGACAGACCGAACACCGGGGAGCTGTTTTTT

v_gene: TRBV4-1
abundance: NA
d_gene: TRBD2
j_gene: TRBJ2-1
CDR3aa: CASSQETTSGFRDEQFF
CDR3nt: TGCGCCAGCAGCCAAGAGACGACTAGCGGGTTTAGGGATGAGCAGTTCTTC